This T cell receptor (beta chain) was observed in a study of blood T cell repertoires in COVID-19 (dated by TCRdb to the early 2020s). Notes on the research overall: Samples covering the acute and convalescent phases of COVID-19 were provided by collaborators in the United States, Italy and Spain. The material from the prospective study consisted of cDNA or gDNA derived from T cells, B-cell-depleted T cells, or PBMCs. Subjects who had been exposed to COVID-19, were actively infected with it, or had recovered from it provided the deeply sampled blood TCRbeta repertoires that made up the dataset. The repertoires were released in a freely available public database intended as a resource for research on the immune response to SARS-CoV-2. Samples were obtained from the ongoing ImmuneRACE study (first 160 participants) and from approximately 1,200 subjects provided by 6 global collaborators. Nearly every sample came with metadata listing a de-identified subject ID, COVID-19 status, age in years and sex. Where available, HLA class I and class II types were obtained from metadata supplied by the sample provider rather than from assay-based typing.

General study outcomes and caveats: The amount of clinical and demographic metadata varied by source and participant and was provided uncurated.

As concerns this clone: Its cognate antigen has yet to be identified. The record has no base qualities; no much larger clone is one base away.

TCRbeta CDR3 regions were amplified from genomic DNA by means of the immunoSEQ Assay, a bias-controlled multiplex PCR. On the authors' methods: Nucleated cell counts per sample were estimated from amplification of reference gene primers within the assay. To quantify the absolute abundance of each unique TCRbeta CDR3 rearrangement, sequence reads were collapsed and filtered. For each sample, productive Simpson clonality was calculated as the square root of Simpson's diversity index across productive rearrangements. Sourced from immuneACCESS, this table was stored by TCRdb with only in-frame sequences that have V and J called. A share of the clones is absent; for the studies checked, an unresolved V gene accounts for under half, and the remainder has no known explanation. V, J and clone size are taken as reported in that table, and D and trimming were inferred from the DNA itself. This sample is represented by over 35,000 clones; 88% of them were singletons. The ten largest clonotypes hold around 2.4% of the sample.

The germline V gene yields MRHNA for CDR1 and SNTAGT for CDR2. The CDR3 holds 12 amino acids from the cysteine to the phenylalanine. Just CDR3 DNA is preserved here, 36 bases in frame from base 1. V is pruned by 4 bases and J by 10 bases, leaving 4 bases of the junction without a gene match. Collaborating institutions collected whole blood in K2EDTA tubes following their own protocols. For TCRbeta analysis, collaborators shipped samples in one of three forms: frozen whole blood, isolated PBMCs, or DNA extracted from either of those sample types. Sequencing was carried out using peripheral blood. The receptor was derived from a human donor in a cohort sampled during active COVID-19. Rearrangement joined TRBV6-4 to TRBJ1-5; 7 central bases correspond to TRBD1. Here the CDR3 is given as CASSVTGRPQHF. The DNA is TGTGCCAGCAGTGTGACAGGGAGACCCCAGCATTTT.